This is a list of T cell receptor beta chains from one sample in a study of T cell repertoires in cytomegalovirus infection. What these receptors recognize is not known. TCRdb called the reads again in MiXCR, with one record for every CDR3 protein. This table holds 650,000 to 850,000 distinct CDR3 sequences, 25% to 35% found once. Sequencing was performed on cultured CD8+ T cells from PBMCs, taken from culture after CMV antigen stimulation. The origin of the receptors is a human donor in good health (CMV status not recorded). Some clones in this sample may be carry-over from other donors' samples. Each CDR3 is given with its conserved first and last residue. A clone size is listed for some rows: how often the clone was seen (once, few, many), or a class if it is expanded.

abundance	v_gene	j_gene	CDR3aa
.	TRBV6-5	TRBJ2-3	CASSYYGGASDTQYF
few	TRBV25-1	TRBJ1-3	CASSESTAGNTIYF
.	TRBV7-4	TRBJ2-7	CASSFLLGQAYEQYF
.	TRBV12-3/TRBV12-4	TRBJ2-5	CAGQPSGDRGPVQRGAVFETQYF
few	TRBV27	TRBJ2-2	CASSPITGIPGELFF
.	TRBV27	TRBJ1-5	CASSLVANQPQHF
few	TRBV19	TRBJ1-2	CASSSWRSRENYGYTF
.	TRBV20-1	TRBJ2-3	CSARAQNTDTQYF
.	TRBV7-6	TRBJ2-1	CASSPPPELAGGWSSYNEQFF
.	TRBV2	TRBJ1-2	CASIEGVPGYTF
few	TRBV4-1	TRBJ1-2	CASSLYKTPNYGYTF
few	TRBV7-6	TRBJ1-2	CASTLFVNYGYTF
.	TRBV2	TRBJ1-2	CASSPPQASYGYTF
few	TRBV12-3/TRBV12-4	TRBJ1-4	CASSALGALGEKLFF
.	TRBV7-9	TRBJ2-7	CASSFRTVEKYF
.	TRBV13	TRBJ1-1	CASSPRRQVYTEAFF
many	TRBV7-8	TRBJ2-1	CASSSGHSTYNEQFF
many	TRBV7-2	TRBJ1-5	CASSSLGTGEGNQPQHF
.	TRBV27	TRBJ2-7	CASTLKGAGYYEQYF
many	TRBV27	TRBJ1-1	CASSLIGGNTEAFF
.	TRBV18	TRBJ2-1	CASSLRGSGQGYFNEQFF
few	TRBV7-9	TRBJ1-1	CASSSSPGQGSLGAFF
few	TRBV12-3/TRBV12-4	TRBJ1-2	CASSPDLHGYTF
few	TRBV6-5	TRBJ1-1	CASSYRQGWDTEAFF
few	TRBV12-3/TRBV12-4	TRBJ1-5	CASRANNQPQHF
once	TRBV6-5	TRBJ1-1	CASSLTRVITQNTEAFF
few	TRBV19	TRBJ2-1	CASSRAPGGPNEQFF
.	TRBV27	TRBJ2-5	CASSTGAQEYF
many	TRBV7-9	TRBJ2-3	CASSPQPPAADTQYF
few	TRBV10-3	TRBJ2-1	CAISEGTTYNEQFF
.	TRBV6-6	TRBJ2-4	CASSTQGPKNIQYF
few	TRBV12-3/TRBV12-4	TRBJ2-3	CASSPPLYTSYTQYF
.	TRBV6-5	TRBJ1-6	CASSYSAGTENSPLHF
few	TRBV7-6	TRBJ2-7	CASSSGLRVDEQYF
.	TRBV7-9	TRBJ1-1	CASSNSRPEAFF